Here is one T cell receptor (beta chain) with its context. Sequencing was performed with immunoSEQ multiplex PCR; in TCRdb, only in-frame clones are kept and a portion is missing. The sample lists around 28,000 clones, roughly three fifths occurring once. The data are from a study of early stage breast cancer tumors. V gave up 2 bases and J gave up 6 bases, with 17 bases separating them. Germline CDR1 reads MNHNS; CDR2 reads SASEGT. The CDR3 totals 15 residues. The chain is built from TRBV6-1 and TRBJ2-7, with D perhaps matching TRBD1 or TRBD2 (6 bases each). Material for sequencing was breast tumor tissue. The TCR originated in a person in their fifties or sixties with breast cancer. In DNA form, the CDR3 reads TGTGCCAGCAGTGAAAGCCTGGGGGGCAGGGGCGAGCAGTACTTC. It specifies CASSESLGGRGEQYF.